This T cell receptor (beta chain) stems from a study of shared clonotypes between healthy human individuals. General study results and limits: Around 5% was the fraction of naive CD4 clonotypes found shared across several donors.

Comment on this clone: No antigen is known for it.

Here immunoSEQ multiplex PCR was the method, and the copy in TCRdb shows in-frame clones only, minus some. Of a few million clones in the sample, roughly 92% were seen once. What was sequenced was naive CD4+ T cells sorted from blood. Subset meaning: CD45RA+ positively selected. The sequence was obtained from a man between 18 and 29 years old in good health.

In nucleotides, the CDR3 is TGTGCCAGCAGTCGACAGAACTACGAGCAGTACTTC. It codes for CASSRQNYEQYF. This chain connects TRBV14 to TRBJ2-7, with a weak D call TRBD1 (5 bases). Germline CDR1 reads SGHDN; CDR2 reads FVKESK. V lost 6 bases and J lost 3, with 9 bases in between. This CDR3 has 12 amino acids.